This TCR beta chain was identified in a study of blood T cells in healthy people across ages. A sample-barcoded 5' primer and a J-beta primer mix were used in a second PCR of roughly 7 to 12 cycles. TCRdb re-analysed the 5' RACE reads in MiXCR, keeping a single row per CDR3 protein. The sample has approximately 730,000 distinct CDR3 sequences, around half seen once. CDR1 is SGHAT, CDR2 FQNNGV, per germline. Trimming cost V 4 bases and J 1 base, with 20 bases left between them. The CDR3 extends over 18 amino acids. The sequenced sample was blood. The rearrangement uses TRBV11-2 and TRBJ2-1; D perhaps matches TRBD2 (6 bases). This sequence originates from a man older than 75 in good health. CDR3 sequence: CASSSPPRDSISYNEQFF. CDR3 nucleotide sequence: TGTGCCAGCAGCTCCCCACCCCGGGACTCAATATCCTACAATGAGCAGTTCTTC.